This T cell receptor (beta chain) is drawn from a study of graft-versus-host responses after intestinal transplantation. Study context: After anti-thymocyte globulin induction, recipients took tacrolimus and steroids for approximately 3 years. Study conclusions and caveats: In patients with graft-donor T cell macrochimerism, allograft graft-versus-host to host-versus-graft clonal ratios were high.

The protocol was immunoSEQ multiplex PCR, while the TCRdb copy is restricted to in-frame clones and leaves out a portion. This table has 96,000 or so clones, around nine tenths appearing once. Germline CDR1 and CDR2: SEHNR and FQNEAQ (reference sequence). The CDR3 covers 15 residues. V dropped 2 bases and J dropped 1; count of bases not matched to a gene: 3. About this clone itself: The antigen is unknown.

The sequence was obtained from a human donor who received an intestinal transplant. The chain is built from TRBV7-9 and TRBJ2-3, with 7 nucleotides matching TRBD1. This specimen was unstimulated CD4+ T cells sorted from spleen or lymph node cells, taken before intestinal transplant. The CDR3 sequence: CASSLIGQGTDTQYF. The CDR3 nucleotides read TGTGCCAGCAGCTTAATCGGACAGGGCACAGATACGCAGTATTTT.